This is a list of T cell receptor beta chains from one sample in a study of T cell responses to AZD1222 COVID-19 vaccine. Sequencing used immunoSEQ multiplex PCR; TCRdb keeps in-frame clones, though not all of them. Of some 120,000 clones in the sample, around 90% are singletons; the top ten hold around 8%. The sequencing here drew on peripheral blood, taken on day 0 of AZD1222 vaccination. The receptors come from an adult in good health. Both conserved end residues are part of each CDR3. Each record gives: J gene, clone size, V gene, D gene, CDR3 DNA, CDR3 protein. The D gene is left open where the match is weak. Not all rows give a size; the values are once, few, many and, for expanded clones, a class.

>TRBJ2-7|-|TRBV4-3|TRBD2
TGCGCCAGCAGCCAAGCGGCGGGAGCCTCCTACGAGCAGTACTTC
CASSQAAGASYEQYF
>TRBJ2-2|-|TRBV9|-
TGTGCCAGCAGCGTAGAGTCGGGATTGAACACCGGGGAGCTGTTTTTT
CASSVESGLNTGELFF
>TRBJ1-5|-|TRBV7-2|-
TGTGCCAGCAGCACCGGACTACAGCCCCAGCATTTT
CASSTGLQPQHF
>TRBJ1-4|-|TRBV29-1|TRBD1
TGCAGCGGGAGGACAGGGAGGGAAAAACTGTTTTTT
CSGRTGREKLFF
>TRBJ2-1|-|TRBV3-1/TRBV3-2|TRBD2
TGTGCCAGCAGCCCGACTAGCGGGAGGAACAGTGAGCAGTTCTTC
CASSPTSGRNSEQFF
>TRBJ2-7|-|TRBV21-1|-
TGTGCCAGCAGCAAAAAGGAGGGTAACCGGGACAACTCCTACGAGCAGTACTTC
CASSKKEGNRDNSYEQYF
>TRBJ1-2|-|TRBV2|-
TGTGCCAGCAGCGTAACAGGAGACTATGGCTACACCTTC
CASSVTGDYGYTF
>TRBJ2-5|-|TRBV6-5|-
TGTGCCAGCAGTTACTCGGGGTGGAGCGAGACCCAGTACTTC
CASSYSGWSETQYF
>TRBJ2-7|-|TRBV30|TRBD1
TGTGCCTGGGCGACAGGGGCAGTCGGCGAGCAGTACTTC
CAWATGAVGEQYF
>TRBJ2-7|-|TRBV10-3|TRBD1
TGTGCCATCACCGCCGGGACAGGGAGCGAGCAGTACTTC
CAITAGTGSEQYF
>TRBJ1-1|-|TRBV10-2|TRBD1
TGCGCCAGCAGTGGGGACAGTCGGACTGAAGCTTTCTTT
CASSGDSRTEAFF
>TRBJ2-7|-|TRBV7-5|-
TGTGCCAGAAGCTGTTCCGGGACAGTCTCCTACGAGCAGTACTTC
CARSCSGTVSYEQYF
>TRBJ2-7|-|TRBV27|-
TGTGCCAGCAGTCCGAGGGTCGACCCCTACGAGCAGTACTTC
CASSPRVDPYEQYF
>TRBJ2-3|-|TRBV19|-
TGTGCCAGTAGTATACAGGGTGCAGATACGCAGTATTTT
CASSIQGADTQYF
>TRBJ1-4|-|TRBV6-5|TRBD1
TGTGCCAGCAGTAACCGGACAGGCCTCAAGGAAAAATTGTTTTTT
CASSNRTGLKEKLFF
>TRBJ2-7|-|TRBV7-2|-
TGTGCCAGCAGCTTGTCCGCGACTAGTGCCGAGCAGTACTTC
CASSLSATSAEQYF
>TRBJ1-1|-|TRBV29-1|-
TGCAGCGTTGTGGATCCGGGGACTGAAGCTTTCTTT
CSVVDPGTEAFF
>TRBJ1-2|-|TRBV7-9|-
TGTGCCAGCAGCCCCCCAGTGGGTTTTGGCTACACCTTC
CASSPPVGFGYTF
>TRBJ1-2|-|TRBV11-2|-
TGTGCCAGCAGTCTCCCTGACAGGTTTTTTAACTATGGCTACACCTTC
CASSLPDRFFNYGYTF
>TRBJ1-5|-|TRBV5-1|-
TGCGCCAGCAGCATCCGGGAAAATCAGCCCCAGCATTTT
CASSIRENQPQHF
>TRBJ1-1|-|TRBV18|-
TGTGCCAGCTCACCAGGGGCAGAGAACACTGAAGCTTTCTTT
CASSPGAENTEAFF
>TRBJ1-6|-|TRBV14|-
TGTGCCAGCAGCCCCGGGCTGTATAATTCACCCCTCCACTTT
CASSPGLYNSPLHF
>TRBJ1-4|-|TRBV19|-
TGTGCCAGTAGTATGGGACCCGATTCGAGGGAAAAACTGTTTTTT
CASSMGPDSREKLFF
>TRBJ2-2|-|TRBV27|-
TGTGCCAGCAGTGGTTCGGGACGGACCGGGGAGCTGTTTTTT
CASSGSGRTGELFF
>TRBJ1-3|-|TRBV7-9|TRBD1
TGTGCCAGCAGCTTAGGGACAGGGATCCCTGGAAACACCATATATTTT
CASSLGTGIPGNTIYF
>TRBJ1-6|-|TRBV7-2|-
TGTGCCAGCAGCTTTATCGGCGGCCATTCACCCCTCCACTTT
CASSFIGGHSPLHF
>TRBJ2-7|-|TRBV19|TRBD2
TGTGCCAGTAGTATAGATGCGGGGGAGAGCTCCTACGAGCAGTACTTC
CASSIDAGESSYEQYF
>TRBJ1-2|once|TRBV5-1|-
TGCGCCAGCAGCTTGGGCGTCGACGGGAACTATGGCTACACCTTC
CASSLGVDGNYGYTF
>TRBJ1-5|few|TRBV28|TRBD1
TGTGCCAGCAGTTCCCCCGGGACAGGCGACAATCAGCCCCAGCATTTT
CASSSPGTGDNQPQHF
>TRBJ2-3|-|TRBV7-3|TRBD1
TGTGCCAGCAGCTTAGCGGGACAGGGGAGCTCAGATACGCAGTATTTT
CASSLAGQGSSDTQYF
>TRBJ1-4|-|TRBV24-1|TRBD1
TGTGCCACCAGCGAGGGACAGGGGCCCGGGGGACTGGATGAAAAACTGTTTTTT
CATSEGQGPGGLDEKLFF